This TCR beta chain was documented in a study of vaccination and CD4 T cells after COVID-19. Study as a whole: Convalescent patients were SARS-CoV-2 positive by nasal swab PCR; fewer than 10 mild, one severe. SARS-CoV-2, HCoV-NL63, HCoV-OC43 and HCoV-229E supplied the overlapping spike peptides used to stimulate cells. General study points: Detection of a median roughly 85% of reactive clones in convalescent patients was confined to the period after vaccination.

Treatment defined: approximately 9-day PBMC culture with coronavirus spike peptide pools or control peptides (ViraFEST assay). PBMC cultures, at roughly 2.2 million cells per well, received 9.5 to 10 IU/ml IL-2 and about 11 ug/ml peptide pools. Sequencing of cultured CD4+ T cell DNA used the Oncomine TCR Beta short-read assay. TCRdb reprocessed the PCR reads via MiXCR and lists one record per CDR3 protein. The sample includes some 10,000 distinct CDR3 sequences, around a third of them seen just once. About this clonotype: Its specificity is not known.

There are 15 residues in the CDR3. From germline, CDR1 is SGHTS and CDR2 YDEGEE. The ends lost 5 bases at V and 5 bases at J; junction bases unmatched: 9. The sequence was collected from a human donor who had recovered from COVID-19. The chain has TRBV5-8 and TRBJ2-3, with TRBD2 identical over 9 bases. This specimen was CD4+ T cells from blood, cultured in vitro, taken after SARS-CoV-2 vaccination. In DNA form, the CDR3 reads TGTGCCAGCAGTCGTTATAGCGGGAGTGAAGATACGCAGTATTTT. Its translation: CASSRYSGSEDTQYF. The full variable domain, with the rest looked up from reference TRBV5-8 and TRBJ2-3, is EAGVTQSPTHLIKTRGQQATLRCSPISGHTSVYWYQQALGLGLQFLLWYDEGEERNRGNFPPRFSGRQFPNYSSELNVNALELEDSALYLCASSRYSGSEDTQYFGPGTRLTVL.